The 3 T cell receptor beta chains below all came from one sample that was sequenced in a study of shared T cell receptors in the human thymus. The protocol was immunoSEQ multiplex PCR, while the TCRdb copy is restricted to in-frame clones and leaves out a portion. The table lists about 500,000 clones, roughly 74% of them singletons. This sample also belongs to another study, concerning human thymus T cells.

Sequenced material: thymocytes. These receptors were taken from a boy in the first two years of life with a congenital heart defect.

The chain carries TRBV2 and TRBJ2-7; unclear D gene. Germline-derived CDR1 and CDR2 are SNHLY and FYNNEI. The V gene lost 9 bases and the J gene lost 4 bases, with 13 bases spanning the gap. This CDR3 is 12 amino acids long. The CDR3 region is CASLTASYEQYF. The CDR3 region has the DNA TGTGCCAGTTTAACAGCTTCTTACGAGCAGTACTTC.

The genes are TRBV29-1 and TRBJ2-7, with D possibly being TRBD2 (5 bases). CDR1 and CDR2 (germline): SQVTM, ANQGSEA. The CDR3 has 16 amino acids. V lost 5 bases to trimming and J lost 3 bases, with 23 bases between them. The CDR3 loop reads CSVPRGSDSRGYEQYF. Here the CDR3 DNA reads TGCAGCGTTCCCAGAGGGTCGGACTCACGGGGCTACGAGCAGTACTTC.

The genes are TRBV29-1 and TRBJ2-2; D might be TRBD2 (6 bases). From germline, CDR1 is SQVTM and CDR2 ANQGSEA. CDR3 length: 13 amino acids. V dropped 5 bases and J dropped 9 bases, with 16 bases sitting between them. CDR3 sequence (DNA): TGCAGCGTTCTTAACGCGACTAGTAGGGAGCTGTTTTTT. Translating it yields CSVLNATSRELFF.